Listed below are T cell receptor beta chains from one sample, sequenced in a study of T cell responses to AZD1222 COVID-19 vaccine. TCRdb's copy holds only in-frame clones and misses some; the assay was immunoSEQ multiplex PCR. The table includes roughly 120,000 clones, 70% to 90% detected once. The sample in question was peripheral blood, obtained on day 0 of AZD1222 vaccination. The receptor set was obtained from an adult in good health. Each CDR3 is given with its conserved first and last residue. Each record gives: D gene, clone size, V gene, J gene, CDR3 DNA, CDR3 protein. A D gene is named only where the DNA matches it firmly. Size tells how often a clone was seen (once, few, many) or the class of an expanded clone, and some rows leave it out.

.	.	TRBV6-1	TRBJ1-3	TGTGCCAGCAGTGAATGGAGAGCTTCTGGAAACACCATATATTTT	CASSEWRASGNTIYF
TRBD1	.	TRBV10-2	TRBJ1-2	TGCGCCAGCAGTGAGTGGACAGGGGGGGACTATGGCTACACCTTC	CASSEWTGGDYGYTF
.	.	TRBV11-1	TRBJ1-2	TGTGCCAGCAGCTTACAGGGGAAATATGGCTACACCTTC	CASSLQGKYGYTF
.	.	TRBV27	TRBJ2-7	TGTGCCAGCAGGCACGGGAGTTACGAGCAGTACTTC	CASRHGSYEQYF
TRBD1	.	TRBV10-3	TRBJ2-7	TGTGCCATCAGACCGACAGGGCACCCCGAGCAGTACTTC	CAIRPTGHPEQYF
.	.	TRBV9	TRBJ1-4	TGTGCCAGCCCCGGAAAACTGTTTTTT	CASPGKLFF
.	.	TRBV6-5	TRBJ2-1	TGTGCCAGCGGACAGACCTACAATGAGCAGTTCTTC	CASGQTYNEQFF
TRBD1	.	TRBV10-3	TRBJ1-5	TGTGCCATCAGTGAGGCAGGGGGCGGTCAGCCCCAGCATTTT	CAISEAGGGQPQHF
TRBD1	.	TRBV7-2	TRBJ1-1	TGTGCCAGCAGCTCCCGGACAGGGGGCACTGAAGCTTTCTTT	CASSSRTGGTEAFF
TRBD1	.	TRBV5-1	TRBJ1-5	TGCGCCAGCAGCTCGGACAGGCTAATGACTAGCAATCAGCCCCAGCATTTT	CASSSDRLMTSNQPQHF
TRBD1	.	TRBV2	TRBJ1-5	TGTGCCAGCAGGGTCCCGGGACAGGGGCGTCAGCCCCAGCATTTT	CASRVPGQGRQPQHF
.	.	TRBV18	TRBJ2-7	TGTGCCAGCTCAATGATCTTTAGGCAAAAGAGCTCCTACGAGCAGTACTTC	CASSMIFRQKSSYEQYF
TRBD2	.	TRBV27	TRBJ2-7	TGTGCCAGCAGTTTAGTAGCGGGAGGGAGGAGCTCCTACGAGCAGTACTTC	CASSLVAGGRSSYEQYF
.	.	TRBV30	TRBJ1-6	TGTGCCTGGAGTCTCAATAGGCCTAGGTATCTGAGCTCCTATAATTCACCCCTCCACTTT	CAWSLNRPRYLSSYNSPLHF
.	.	TRBV6-5	TRBJ2-7	TGTGCCAGCAGCCCCGTTTCGGGACCCTACGAGCAGTACTTC	CASSPVSGPYEQYF
.	.	TRBV5-1	TRBJ2-3	TGCGCCAGCAGCCTGCCCGGGACGTCCACAGATACGCAGTATTTT	CASSLPGTSTDTQYF
TRBD1	.	TRBV7-6	TRBJ1-2	TGTGCCAGCAGCTTCATCGGGACAGATGGCTACACCTTC	CASSFIGTDGYTF
TRBD1	few	TRBV7-9	TRBJ1-1	TGTGCCAGCAGGGGAGGGGGCGCTGAAGCTTTCTTT	CASRGGGAEAFF
TRBD1	.	TRBV5-1	TRBJ2-2	TGCGCCAGCAGCCAACAGGGGGTTGAGATCGGGGAGCTGTTTTTT	CASSQQGVEIGELFF
TRBD2	.	TRBV9	TRBJ2-3	TGTGCCAGCAGGTCTTCTAGCGGGGGCTCAGATACGCAGTATTTT	CASRSSSGGSDTQYF
.	.	TRBV29-1	TRBJ1-1	TGCAGCGTCGGTAGAATAAACACTGAAGCTTTCTTT	CSVGRINTEAFF
.	.	TRBV6-6	TRBJ1-1	TGTGCCAGCAGTGCCTCGGGATTTGTTGAAGCTTTCTTT	CASSASGFVEAFF
TRBD2	.	TRBV5-1	TRBJ2-7	TGCGCCAGCAGCCTATGGGGGGGAACCTACGAGCAGTACTTC	CASSLWGGTYEQYF
.	.	TRBV5-1	TRBJ2-7	TGCGCCAGCAGCTTGGCAAGACACGAGCAGTACTTC	CASSLARHEQYF
.	.	TRBV5-4	TRBJ2-1	TGTGCCAGCAGCTTGGAATATCTAGCCGGCAATGAGCAGTTCTTC	CASSLEYLAGNEQFF
.	.	TRBV6-6	TRBJ1-1	TGTGCCAGCAGTTACGTAGGGGGTCGAGGCAGGACTGAAGCTTTCTTT	CASSYVGGRGRTEAFF
.	few	TRBV11-3	TRBJ2-4	TGTGCCAGCAACGAGTGGGGCCAAAACATTCAGTACTTC	CASNEWGQNIQYF
.	.	TRBV7-3	TRBJ2-3	TGTGCCAGCAGCTTACGGTTACAGACCGGCACAGATACGCAGTATTTT	CASSLRLQTGTDTQYF
TRBD1	.	TRBV4-1	TRBJ1-2	TGCGCCAGCAGCCAAGTCCGGACAGGGGAAAACTATGGCTACACCTTC	CASSQVRTGENYGYTF
.	.	TRBV6-1	TRBJ1-6	TGTGCCAGCAGTGAAGCGGGAGGTTGGCCCCTCCACTTT	CASSEAGGWPLHF
.	.	TRBV7-7	TRBJ2-3	TGTGCTAGCAGCCTTTCGGGTCCAGATACGCAGTATTTT	CASSLSGPDTQYF
.	.	TRBV19	TRBJ2-3	TGTGCCAGTAGTAATGCGGGATCTGGCACAGATACGCAGTATTTT	CASSNAGSGTDTQYF
.	.	TRBV2	TRBJ1-5	TGTGCCAGCAATCTGGGGGTTCAGCCCCAGCATTTT	CASNLGVQPQHF
.	.	TRBV7-3	TRBJ1-1	TGTGCCAGCAGCTCCCAAGGAGGCAGACTGAACACTGAAGCTTTCTTT	CASSSQGGRLNTEAFF
.	.	TRBV11-2	TRBJ1-2	TGTGCCAGCAGCTTAGCCCAGACAGCGGCGGGATATGGCTACACCTTC	CASSLAQTAAGYGYTF
.	once	TRBV13	TRBJ2-6	TGTGCCAGCAGCTCTAGCCCCCCACCAACCGGGGCCAACGTCCTGACTTTC	CASSSSPPPTGANVLTF
.	.	TRBV5-6	TRBJ2-7	TGTGCCAGCAGCTCGGGGCCCGCGAGATTGGGCGAGCAGTACTTC	CASSSGPARLGEQYF
.	.	TRBV7-9	TRBJ2-3	TGTGCCAGCAGCTCCGACCCCCGGGCAGATACGCAGTATTTT	CASSSDPRADTQYF
.	.	TRBV5-6	TRBJ2-3	TGTGCCAGCAGCTCGGTACATACGCAGTATTTT	CASSSVHTQYF
TRBD2	.	TRBV4-2	TRBJ2-5	TGTGCCAGCAGCCTTAGCGGGAGGGCTCCCGAGACCCAGTACTTC	CASSLSGRAPETQYF
TRBD1	.	TRBV18	TRBJ1-1	TGTGCTAGCTCACCAAAATCAGGGGGCTCTAACACTGAAGCTTTCTTT	CASSPKSGGSNTEAFF
.	.	TRBV30	TRBJ1-6	TGTGCCTGGAGTAAAGTGAATTCACCCCTCCACTTT	CAWSKVNSPLHF
TRBD1	.	TRBV27	TRBJ1-1	TGTGCCAGCAGTCCGGACAGGGGGGCGAGGACTGAAGCTTTCTTT	CASSPDRGARTEAFF
TRBD1	.	TRBV5-6	TRBJ1-1	TGTGCCAGCAGCTTCATTGACAGGGATCGTGGCACTGAAGCTTTCTTT	CASSFIDRDRGTEAFF
TRBD1	.	TRBV2	TRBJ2-7	TGTGCCAGCAGTGAAAAGGACAGGTCCTCCTACGAGCAGTACTTC	CASSEKDRSSYEQYF